This T cell receptor beta chain emerged from a study of blood T cell repertoires in COVID-19. Study-wide context: Samples representing acute and convalescent COVID-19 were sourced from the United States, Italy and Spain. The analysed material was cDNA or gDNA that came from T cells, B-cell-depleted T cells, or PBMCs.

Per the authors' pipeline: Researchers report that nucleated cell counts were estimated from reference gene primer amplification. Profiling relied on immunoSEQ multiplex PCR, and the TCRdb table lists in-frame clones only, not all of them. The DNA gave D and trimming, while V, J and clone size come from that table. The sample lists about 120,000 clones, over 65% occurring once. CDR1 is MNHEY and CDR2 is SMNVEV in the germline V gene (reference sequence). The length of the CDR3 is 14 residues. V was cut by 3 bases and J by 3 bases, with 11 bases left in between. The sequencing input was peripheral blood. This chain joins TRBV27 and TRBJ1-2; D is possibly TRBD1 (5 bases). This clonotype originated in a man aged 55 to 70 with acute or convalescent COVID-19. Here the CDR3 reads CASSFGREDYGYTF. The CDR3 region has the DNA TGTGCCAGCAGTTTCGGCAGGGAAGACTATGGCTACACCTTC.